This TCR beta chain was sequenced for a study of cytomegalovirus exposure and HLA in healthy donors. This clone was observed a few times. The antigen is not known. Germline-derived CDR1 and CDR2 are MDHEN and SYDVKM. V was pared by 1 base and J by 6 bases, with 7 bases between. There are 13 residues in the CDR3. It was with 60 Vbeta and 13 Jbeta primers that the PCR ran. Profiled with immunoSEQ multiplex PCR; TCRdb holds only in-frame clones, not every one. Of 200,000 to 250,000 clones detected, less than 85% appear once; the ten largest clones hold 0.63%. General study findings and limits: No immune exposure information besides CMV serostatus was available.

The rearrangement uses TRBV28 and TRBJ2-4; D perhaps matches TRBD1 (6 bases). The sample consisted of PBMCs. This sequence originates from a man younger than 30 in good health and CMV-seronegative. The CDR3 coding sequence is TGTGCCAGCAGTTTATTACAGGGAAACATTCAGTACTTC. It encodes CASSLLQGNIQYF.